Below are 3 T cell receptor beta chains sequenced from a single sample in a study of blood T cell repertoires in COVID-19. Repertoires were generated with immunoSEQ multiplex PCR, while TCRdb's copy carries only in-frame clones and drops some. The table has roughly 240,000 clones, around 80% seen once. The sample taken for sequencing was peripheral blood. These receptors all come from a man aged 35-49 years who had recovered from COVID-19.

This rearrangement joins TRBV2 to TRBJ1-5; D is ambiguous. Germline CDR1 reads SNHLY; CDR2 reads FYNNEI. Trimming cost V 7 bases and J 0 bases, with 7 bases left between them. CDR3 length equals 13 residues. For the CDR3, the DNA is TGTGCCAGCAACTCCTTTAGCAATCAGCCCCAGCATTTT. Translating it yields CASNSFSNQPQHF.

This chain uses TRBV4-1 with TRBJ1-4; 7 positions agree with TRBD1. CDR1 is MGHRA, CDR2 YSYEKL, per germline. The V segment lost 2 bases and the J segment 7 bases; nucleotides outside the gene matches: 7. The CDR3 length is 15 residues. CDR3 sequence reads: CASSQWGRGSEKLFF. The CDR3 bases are TGCGCCAGCAGCCAATGGGGCAGGGGGAGTGAAAAACTGTTTTTT.

The chain employs TRBV2 and TRBJ2-7; D remains ambiguous. CDR1 is SNHLY, CDR2 FYNNEI, per germline. With 3 bases removed from V and 3 bases from J, the gap between germline ends came to 6 bases. CDR3 size: 12 residues. The CDR3 nucleotides read TGTGCCAGCAGTGACGGCGGCTACGAGCAGTACTTC. Translation: CASSDGGYEQYF.